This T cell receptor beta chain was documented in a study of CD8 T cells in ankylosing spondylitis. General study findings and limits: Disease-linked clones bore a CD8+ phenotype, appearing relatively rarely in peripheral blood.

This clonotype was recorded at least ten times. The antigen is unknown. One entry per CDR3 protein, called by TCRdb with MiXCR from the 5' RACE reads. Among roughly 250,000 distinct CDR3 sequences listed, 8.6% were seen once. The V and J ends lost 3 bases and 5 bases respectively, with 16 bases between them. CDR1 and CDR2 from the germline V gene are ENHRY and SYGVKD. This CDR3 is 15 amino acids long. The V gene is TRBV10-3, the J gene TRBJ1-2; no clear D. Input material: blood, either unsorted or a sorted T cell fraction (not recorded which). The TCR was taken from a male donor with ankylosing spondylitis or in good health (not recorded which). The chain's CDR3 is CAISDPRQERYGYTF. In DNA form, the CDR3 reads TGTGCCATCAGTGACCCCCGCCAGGAGCGATATGGCTACACCTTC.